The entry below gives a single T cell receptor (beta chain) sequence along with its context. The data derive from a study of OX40 agonist ivuxolimab in advanced cancers. CDR1 and CDR2 from the germline V gene are LNHDA and SQIVND (reference sequence). V trimming: 5 bases; J trimming: 6 bases; junction bases outside the gene matches: 8. The CDR3 runs 15 residues. The repertoire was sequenced with immunoSEQ multiplex PCR; TCRdb's copy has only in-frame clones and lacks some. The repertoire consists of around 70,000 clones, with roughly 84% occurring once and the leading ten covering around 0.75%. This sequence originates from an adult with an advanced solid tumor such as melanoma, head and neck, liver or kidney cancer. Material: CD4+ or CD8+ T cells sorted from blood, obtained in a trial of the OX40 agonist ivuxolimab. J is TRBJ1-5 and V is TRBV19, with 9 bases that match TRBD1. In DNA form, the CDR3 reads TGTGCCAGTAGTCCGGCACAGGGGGCAGCTCAGCCCCAGCATTTT. Protein: CASSPAQGAAQPQHF.